This T cell receptor beta chain was documented in a study of cytomegalovirus exposure and HLA in healthy donors. About the study: An earlier analysis identified approximately 110 million unique TCR beta sequences in 150 million to 200 million T cells. General study points: Later analysis identified 16,000 or so TCR beta sequences associated with HLA alleles, using a false discovery rate threshold of 0.05. Three CMV-associated chains proved CMV antigen-specific in vitro.

The PCR used 60 Vbeta and 13 Jbeta primers. Here immunoSEQ multiplex PCR was the method, and the copy in TCRdb shows in-frame clones only, minus some. Of 160,000 or so clones in the sample, 82% were seen once. In the case of this clone: Its antigen is unknown.

Sequenced material: PBMCs. This TCR was sampled from a male donor in good health and CMV-seropositive.

CDR3: CASSEKGRGEFF. CDR3 nucleotides: TGTGCCAGCAGTGAAAAAGGGAGGGGTGAGTTCTTC. The rearrangement links TRBV25-1 to TRBJ2-1, with TRBD2 identical over 7 bases. CDR3 length: 12 residues. Trimming took 2 bases from V and 14 from J; bases not matched to a gene: 6. Per germline, CDR1 MGHDK and CDR2 SYGVNS.